A selection of T cell receptor beta chains follows, all from one sample in a study of OX40 agonist ivuxolimab in advanced cancers. Assay used: immunoSEQ multiplex PCR; TCRdb lists only in-frame clones, some missing. Of tens of thousands of clones in the sample, about 87% were seen once. The sample here was CD4+ or CD8+ T cells sorted from blood, taken in a trial of the OX40 agonist ivuxolimab. The receptor set was obtained from an adult with an advanced solid tumor such as melanoma, head and neck, liver or kidney cancer. CDR3s include the opening cysteine and the closing phenylalanine or tryptophan. Fields, in order: J gene, D gene, V gene, clone size, CDR3 protein, CDR3 DNA. The D gene is left open where the match is weak. Clone size is not always given. Where it is, it says once, few, many or a class for expanded clones.

j_gene: TRBJ1-4; d_gene: TRBD1; v_gene: TRBV28; abundance: -; CDR3aa: CASSPYGQVARGSEKLFF; CDR3nt: TGTGCCAGCAGCCCCTACGGACAGGTGGCACGGGGAAGTGAAAAACTGTTTTTT
j_gene: TRBJ2-3; d_gene: -; v_gene: TRBV9; abundance: -; CDR3aa: CASSVDKGTDTQYF; CDR3nt: TGTGCCAGCAGCGTAGACAAGGGGACAGATACGCAGTATTTT
j_gene: TRBJ1-6; d_gene: TRBD1; v_gene: TRBV28; abundance: -; CDR3aa: CASSLSPPGGVDSPLHF; CDR3nt: TGTGCCAGCAGTTTATCCCCCCCAGGGGGCGTTGATTCACCCCTCCACTTT
j_gene: TRBJ1-5; d_gene: TRBD1; v_gene: TRBV5-1; abundance: medium-sized; CDR3aa: CASSLSGTGEEPQHF; CDR3nt: TGCGCCAGCAGCCTCTCCGGGACAGGGGAAGAGCCCCAGCATTTT
j_gene: TRBJ2-1; d_gene: -; v_gene: TRBV15; abundance: -; CDR3aa: CATSRYPWRIYNEQFF; CDR3nt: TGTGCCACCAGCAGATACCCATGGCGGATCTACAATGAGCAGTTCTTC
j_gene: TRBJ2-3; d_gene: -; v_gene: TRBV20-1; abundance: -; CDR3aa: CSPTDTDTQYF; CDR3nt: TGCAGTCCCACTGACACAGATACGCAGTATTTT
j_gene: TRBJ1-1; d_gene: -; v_gene: TRBV6-5; abundance: -; CDR3aa: CASSYSAEPNTEAFF; CDR3nt: TGTGCCAGCAGTTACTCAGCGGAGCCGAACACTGAAGCTTTCTTT
j_gene: TRBJ2-7; d_gene: TRBD2; v_gene: TRBV5-1; abundance: -; CDR3aa: CASSPGTSGRSGEQYF; CDR3nt: TGCGCCAGCAGCCCCGGGACTAGCGGGAGAAGCGGCGAGCAGTACTTC
j_gene: TRBJ2-7; d_gene: -; v_gene: TRBV5-8; abundance: -; CDR3aa: CASSLYWTASYEQYF; CDR3nt: TGTGCCAGCAGCTTGTACTGGACAGCCTCCTACGAGCAGTACTTC
j_gene: TRBJ2-2; d_gene: -; v_gene: TRBV15; abundance: -; CDR3aa: CATSDAGAGELFF; CDR3nt: TGTGCCACCAGCGACGCAGGCGCCGGGGAGCTGTTTTTT
j_gene: TRBJ2-2; d_gene: -; v_gene: TRBV2; abundance: -; CDR3aa: CASFDHRELFF; CDR3nt: TGTGCCAGCTTCGACCATCGGGAGCTGTTTTTT
j_gene: TRBJ2-3; d_gene: TRBD2; v_gene: TRBV15; abundance: -; CDR3aa: CATSRGTSGGLDTQYF; CDR3nt: TGTGCCACCAGCAGGGGGACTAGCGGGGGGTTAGATACGCAGTATTTT
j_gene: TRBJ1-1; d_gene: TRBD1; v_gene: TRBV10-1; abundance: -; CDR3aa: CASSSTGGTEAFF; CDR3nt: TGCGCCAGCAGTTCGACAGGGGGCACTGAAGCTTTCTTT
j_gene: TRBJ2-5; d_gene: TRBD1; v_gene: TRBV7-2; abundance: -; CDR3aa: CASSSRTGGKETQYF; CDR3nt: TGTGCCAGCAGCTCCCGGACAGGGGGGAAAGAGACCCAGTACTTC
j_gene: TRBJ1-2; d_gene: TRBD1; v_gene: TRBV6-4; abundance: -; CDR3aa: CASSRSGGLGYGYTF; CDR3nt: TGTGCCAGCAGTAGATCAGGGGGCCTTGGCTATGGCTACACCTTC
j_gene: TRBJ1-2; d_gene: -; v_gene: TRBV28; abundance: -; CDR3aa: CASSLFGDYYGYTF; CDR3nt: TGTGCCAGCAGTTTATTTGGGGACTACTATGGCTACACCTTC
j_gene: TRBJ2-5; d_gene: TRBD2; v_gene: TRBV7-2; abundance: few; CDR3aa: CASSPPQGGDETQYF; CDR3nt: TGTGCCAGCAGCCCCCCTCAGGGAGGGGATGAGACCCAGTACTTC
j_gene: TRBJ2-7; d_gene: -; v_gene: TRBV29-1; abundance: -; CDR3aa: CSEPPHNAPYEQYF; CDR3nt: TGCAGCGAACCTCCCCATAACGCGCCCTACGAGCAGTACTTC
j_gene: TRBJ1-2; d_gene: TRBD1; v_gene: TRBV4-1; abundance: -; CDR3aa: CASSQETGSGYTF; CDR3nt: TGCGCCAGCAGCCAGGAGACAGGGAGTGGCTACACCTTC
j_gene: TRBJ1-1; d_gene: -; v_gene: TRBV28; abundance: once; CDR3aa: CASSRPLFGMNTEAFF; CDR3nt: TGTGCCAGCAGCCGCCCCCTGTTCGGCATGAACACTGAAGCTTTCTTT
j_gene: TRBJ1-4; d_gene: -; v_gene: TRBV14; abundance: -; CDR3aa: CASSQDLVVGKLFF; CDR3nt: TGTGCCAGCAGCCAAGATCTAGTCGTCGGAAAACTGTTTTTT
j_gene: TRBJ2-1; d_gene: TRBD2; v_gene: TRBV28; abundance: -; CDR3aa: CASRLAASYNEQFF; CDR3nt: TGTGCCAGCAGGCTAGCGGCTTCCTACAATGAGCAGTTCTTC
j_gene: TRBJ2-1; d_gene: TRBD2; v_gene: TRBV6-5; abundance: -; CDR3aa: CASSYYGLAGENEQFF; CDR3nt: TGTGCCAGCAGTTACTACGGCCTAGCGGGAGAGAATGAGCAGTTCTTC
j_gene: TRBJ1-2; d_gene: -; v_gene: TRBV29-1; abundance: -; CDR3aa: CSVVYSPKSGYTF; CDR3nt: TGCAGCGTTGTGTACTCCCCCAAGAGTGGCTACACCTTC
j_gene: TRBJ2-5; d_gene: TRBD2; v_gene: TRBV5-1; abundance: -; CDR3aa: CASSSGGTQETQYF; CDR3nt: TGCGCCAGCAGCTCGGGGGGGACCCAAGAGACCCAGTACTTC
j_gene: TRBJ1-4; d_gene: TRBD1; v_gene: TRBV25-1; abundance: -; CDR3aa: CASSVTGGGEKLFF; CDR3nt: TGTGCCAGCAGTGTCACAGGGGGCGGGGAAAAACTGTTTTTT
j_gene: TRBJ2-1; d_gene: TRBD2; v_gene: TRBV30; abundance: -; CDR3aa: CAWSAGGRGNEQFF; CDR3nt: TGTGCCTGGAGTGCCGGCGGGAGAGGCAATGAGCAGTTCTTC
j_gene: TRBJ1-2; d_gene: TRBD1; v_gene: TRBV2; abundance: few; CDR3aa: CASSGAGGRGYTF; CDR3nt: TGTGCCAGCAGTGGGGCAGGGGGACGGGGCTACACCTTC
j_gene: TRBJ2-7; d_gene: -; v_gene: TRBV30; abundance: -; CDR3aa: CAWGVYEQYF; CDR3nt: TGTGCCTGGGGGGTTTACGAGCAGTACTTC
j_gene: TRBJ2-4; d_gene: TRBD1; v_gene: TRBV2; abundance: medium-sized; CDR3aa: CASSEKGAGKNIQYF; CDR3nt: TGTGCCAGCAGTGAGAAGGGGGCCGGCAAAAACATTCAGTACTTC
j_gene: TRBJ1-2; d_gene: TRBD1; v_gene: TRBV28; abundance: -; CDR3aa: CATQSLTGNYGYTF; CDR3nt: TGTGCAACGCAAAGTTTGACAGGGAACTATGGCTACACCTTC
j_gene: TRBJ1-3; d_gene: -; v_gene: TRBV19; abundance: -; CDR3aa: CASSIDTPLSGPGNTIYF; CDR3nt: TGTGCCAGTAGTATTGACACCCCCCTTTCAGGGCCTGGAAACACCATATATTTT
j_gene: TRBJ1-1; d_gene: -; v_gene: TRBV11-2; abundance: -; CDR3aa: CASSPDRTNTEAFF; CDR3nt: TGTGCCAGCAGCCCAGACAGGACGAACACTGAAGCTTTCTTT